Sequencing of this TCR beta chain was carried out in a study of cytomegalovirus exposure and HLA in healthy donors. Germline CDR1 is SGHAT and CDR2 is FQNNGV. Trimming took 1 base from V and 3 from J, leaving 12 bases between them. The CDR3 extends over 15 amino acids. About this clone itself: Its antigen is currently unknown.

Study results and caveats: TRBV6-2, TRBV6-3 and other indistinguishable V segments were excluded.

PCR used 60 Vbeta primers and 13 Jbeta primers. Repertoires were generated with immunoSEQ multiplex PCR, while TCRdb's copy carries only in-frame clones and drops some. The repertoire consists of about 200,000 clones, with about four fifths occurring once and the leading ten covering approximately 1.8%. The sample was PBMCs. The receptor's source is a man aged 35 to 55 in good health and CMV-seropositive. This sequence joins TRBV11-2 and TRBJ1-2, with a possible D match to TRBD1 (5 bases). As DNA, the CDR3 is TGTGCCAGCAGCTTAGCAGCGGGGCCGCACTATGGCTACACCTTC. It specifies CASSLAAGPHYGYTF.